The 15 T cell receptor beta chains listed next were all sequenced from one sample in a study of identical twins. TCRdb independently ran MiXCR on the 5' RACE reads; one entry per CDR3 protein. Of around 960,000 distinct CDR3 sequences detected, 9% to 15% appear once; the ten largest clones hold roughly 1.5%. This sample was shared with a second study, whose subject was yellow fever vaccine responses in identical twins.

Sequencing was done on a sample of PBMCs. The receptors were sampled from a woman under 30 in good health.

This clonotype showed up just a few times. The chain employs TRBV6-1 and TRBJ2-3, with D uncertain. The germline gives CDR1 MNHNS, CDR2 SASEGT. The CDR3 has 14 residues. The ends were cut back, 2 bases at V and 5 bases at J, with 11 bases in the middle. The CDR3 loop reads CASSEPRPGDTQYF. CDR3 DNA: TGTGCCAGCAGTGAACCGAGGCCTGGAGATACGCAGTATTTT.

The CDR3 nucleotides read TGCAGTGCTAGTAGCTTCTCCGCAGGATACACTGAAGCTTTCTTT. This translates into CSASSFSAGYTEAFF. This chain links TRBV20-1 with TRBJ1-1; D not certain. This CDR3 spans 15 amino acids. Germline V gene lookup returns CDR1 DFQATT and CDR2 SNEGSKA (reference sequence). V dropped 3 bases and J dropped 3 bases, with 17 bases sitting between them.

This clonotype was observed a few times. The V and J genes are TRBV5-1 and TRBJ2-1; D not resolved. The CDR3 extends over 15 amino acids. V was shortened by 3 bases and J by 10 bases, with 20 bases between the two germline ends. The germline CDR1 and CDR2 sequences are SGHRS and YFSETQ. The CDR3 spells CASSYPSGPTTEQFF. CDR3 DNA sequence: TGCGCCAGCAGCTACCCCTCCGGACCGACGACAGAGCAGTTCTTC.

The chain joins TRBV5-1 to TRBJ1-1, with 8 bases identical to TRBD1. Germline V gene lookup returns CDR1 SGHRS and CDR2 YFSETQ. The CDR3 runs to 15 residues. The ends lost 1 base at V and 1 base at J; junction bases unmatched: 3. In DNA, the CDR3 is TGCGCCAGCAGCTTGACCACAGGGGGGAACACTGAAGCTTTCTTT. Amino acids: CASSLTTGGNTEAFF.

Only a few counts were recorded for this clonotype. Here the CDR3 reads CASSLQLTSPSYEQYV. CDR3 coding DNA: TGTGCCAGCAGTCTGCAGCTGACAAGCCCATCCTACGAGCAGTACGTC. This chain joins TRBV28 and TRBJ2-7; no firm D call. Trimming removed 5 bases at V and 1 base at J, with 18 bases between. The CDR3 consists of 16 residues. Germline loops: CDR1 MDHEN, CDR2 SYDVKM.

This clonotype has only a few counts. The rearrangement uses TRBV3-1 and TRBJ2-7; no clear D. The ends were cut back, 4 bases at V and 4 bases at J, with 17 bases in the middle. The CDR3 contains 15 residues. CDR1 is LGHDT and CDR2 is YNNKEL in the germline V gene (reference sequence). The CDR3 sequence: CASSPKHTLAYEQYF. The CDR3 DNA is TGTGCCAGCAGCCCCAAGCACACCCTGGCATACGAGCAGTACTTC.

The sample holds a few counts of this clonotype. This chain connects TRBV20-1 to TRBJ2-7; the match to TRBD2 covers 7 bases. This CDR3 has 11 residues. V lost 8 bases and J lost 2; bases outside the gene matches: 3. Germline CDR1 DFQATT, CDR2 SNEGSKA (reference sequence). As DNA, the CDR3 is TGCAGTAGCGGGACCCCCTACGAGCAGTACTTC. Its translation is CSSGTPYEQYF.

This clonotype was counted between two and nine times. J is TRBJ2-6 and V is TRBV29-1; the D gene is possibly TRBD1 (5 bases). Germline V gene lookup returns CDR1 SQVTM and CDR2 ANQGSEA. This CDR3 is built from 15 residues. V lost 1 base and J lost 2, with 9 bases in between. The CDR3 sequence is CSVEVVGAGANVLTF. CDR3 coding DNA: TGCAGCGTTGAAGTAGTAGGGGCTGGGGCCAACGTCCTGACTTTC.

Only a few counts were recorded for this clonotype. The chain links TRBV24-1 to TRBJ2-3; no reliable D call. CDR1 and CDR2 from the germline V gene are KGHDR and SFDVKD. Trimming removed 2 bases from V and 7 bases from J, with 3 bases in between. The CDR3 sequence is 11 residues long. The CDR3: CATSDYYTQYF. CDR3 coding DNA: TGTGCCACCAGTGATTATTATACGCAGTATTTT.

This clonotype was recorded a few times. The J gene is TRBJ2-1, the V gene TRBV11-2; 8 bases are shared with TRBD2. The CDR3 consists of 17 residues. The V gene end was trimmed by 3 bases and the J gene end by 4 bases; junction bases not matched to a gene: 11. Germline CDR1 reads SGHAT; CDR2 reads FQNNGV. The CDR3, as DNA: TGTGCCAGCAGCTTTAAGAGCGGGACTAGAGTTTACAATGAGCAGTTCTTC. Encoded protein: CASSFKSGTRVYNEQFF.

The chain has TRBV7-9 and TRBJ1-1; perhaps TRBD1 as D (6 bases). The CDR3 length is 13 residues. Germline V gives CDR1 SEHNR, CDR2 FQNEAQ (reference sequence). The CDR3 loop is CVTLGALNTEAFF. The CDR3 DNA reads as TGTGTCACTTTGGGGGCCTTGAACACTGAAGCTTTCTTT.

This clonotype appeared once. Here the CDR3 reads CATSNRTSGYNEQFF. CDR3 nucleotide sequence: TGTGCCACCAGCAACCGGACTAGCGGCTACAATGAGCAGTTCTTC. The V and J genes are TRBV15 and TRBJ2-1; 10 nucleotides agree with TRBD2. The CDR3 has 15 residues. Looked up from germline, CDR1 is LNHNV and CDR2 is YYDKDF (reference sequence). Trimming removed 4 bases from V and 3 bases from J; junction bases left unmatched: 3.

This clonotype was picked up many times. At one end the junction does not follow the germline gene, possibly because of a read error. The chain has TRBV5-1 and TRBJ1-1; D is ambiguous. Germline CDR1 SGHRS, CDR2 YFSETQ. CDR3 length: 14 residues. Here the CDR3 DNA reads TGTGCCAGCAGCCGTGGCAGGATGAACACTGAAGCTTTCTTT. Its translation is CASSRGRMNTEAFF.

The chain employs TRBV27 and TRBJ2-6, with 8 bases lining up with TRBD1. CDR3 length: 18 amino acids. Unmatched junction bases numbered 11, after V lost 6 bases and J lost 1 base. Germline V gene sequence: CDR1 MNHEY, CDR2 SMNVEV (reference sequence). CDR3 in amino acids: CASRLDREHISGANVLTF. CDR3 nucleotides: TGTGCCAGCAGGCTGGACAGGGAACACATTTCTGGGGCCAACGTCCTGACTTTC.

This chain links TRBV6-5 with TRBJ2-2, with TRBD2 matching over 7 bases. Germline V gene lookup returns CDR1 MNHEY and CDR2 SVGAGI. The CDR3 has 15 residues. Trimming took 0 bases from V and 4 from J; bases not matched to a gene: 2. In DNA, the CDR3 is TGTGCCAGCAGTTACTCCCCGGGGGGCACCGGGGAGCTGTTTTTT. As protein: CASSYSPGGTGELFF.